The 23 T cell receptor beta chains in this list originate from one sample, sequenced in a study of cytomegalovirus exposure and HLA in healthy donors. Use of 60 Vbeta and 13 Jbeta primers characterized the PCR. The assay was immunoSEQ multiplex PCR, and TCRdb's table has in-frame clones only and misses some. Of roughly 31,000 clones listed, 62% are singletons. Sequencing was done on a sample of PBMCs. All receptors come from a male donor in good health and CMV-seropositive.

The count of this clone is one. The chain uses TRBV6-5 and TRBJ2-7, with D possibly TRBD2 on 5 matching bases. This CDR3 is 14 amino acids long. The germline V gene has CDR1 MNHEY and CDR2 SVGAGI. The V end was cut by 4 bases, the J end by 4 bases, with 14 bases between. CDR3 sequence reads: CASSSQSGGYEQYF. The CDR3 DNA follows: TGTGCCAGCAGTTCCCAATCAGGAGGTTACGAGCAGTACTTC.

This clone was seen a few times. This chain uses TRBV19 with TRBJ2-3; maybe TRBD2 (7 bases). This CDR3 contains 14 residues. CDR1 is LNHDA, CDR2 SQIVND, per germline (reference sequence). Trimming pared 3 bases from V and 4 bases from J, leaving 11 bases between. The CDR3 sequence is CASSMLGGPDTQYF. CDR3 nucleotide sequence: TGTGCCAGTAGTATGTTGGGGGGGCCAGATACGCAGTATTTT.

V gene TRBV19 combines with J gene TRBJ2-5; TRBD2 might be the D (5 bases). Trimming took 5 bases from V and 5 from J, leaving 12 bases between them. The CDR3 is 13 residues long. Looked up from germline, CDR1 is LNHDA and CDR2 is SQIVND (reference sequence). CDR3: CASSVTNSETQYF. The CDR3 nucleotides are TGTGCCAGTAGTGTGACTAACTCGGAGACCCAGTACTTC.

The V gene is TRBV30, the J gene TRBJ2-7; 9 nucleotides align to TRBD1. V dropped 7 bases and J dropped 2; count of bases not matched to a gene: 12. Germline V gives CDR1 GTSNPN, CDR2 SVGIG (reference sequence). The CDR3 spans 15 residues. The CDR3 DNA reads TGTGCCTCCAACCCCGGACAGGGGCGTCCCTACGAGCAGTACTTC. Protein: CASNPGQGRPYEQYF.

The rearrangement joins TRBV19 to TRBJ1-5; D is undetermined. With 1 base removed from V and 6 bases from J, the gap between germline ends came to 13 bases. CDR1 is LNHDA and CDR2 is SQIVND in the germline V gene (reference sequence). This CDR3 has 15 amino acids. CDR3 sequence: CASSIGTGGGQPQHF. The DNA of the CDR3 is TGTGCCAGTAGTATAGGGACCGGAGGTGGTCAGCCCCAGCATTTT.

The rearrangement links TRBV30 to TRBJ1-1, with 8 bases identical to TRBD1. The CDR3 is 15 amino acids. Germline CDR1 and CDR2: GTSNPN and SVGIG (reference sequence). J was trimmed by 1 base and V by 5 bases; bases with no gene match: 9. CDR3 coding DNA: TGTGCCTGGTCTCGACAGGGGACCGAGAACACTGAAGCTTTCTTT. It encodes CAWSRQGTENTEAFF.

V usage is TRBV9 and J usage is TRBJ1-1; 7 positions agree with TRBD1. The V segment lost 4 bases and the J segment 8 bases; nucleotides outside the gene matches: 11. CDR3 length: 14 residues. The germline V gene encodes CDR1 SGDLS and CDR2 YYNGEE. The CDR3 DNA reads as TGTGCCAGCAGCTTAGGACAGGTGTCGGACGAAGCTTTCTTT. Amino acid sequence: CASSLGQVSDEAFF.

A single count supports this clone. V usage is TRBV27 and J usage is TRBJ1-1; the match to TRBD1 covers 7 bases. J gave up 1 base and V 5 bases, and 4 bases lay outside the gene matches. The germline CDR1 and CDR2 sequences are MNHEY and SMNVEV (reference sequence). CDR3 size: 14 residues. In DNA, the CDR3 is TGTGCCAGCAGTCCCAGGGGGAGGAACACTGAAGCTTTCTTT. This sequence encodes CASSPRGRNTEAFF.

The chain carries TRBV30 and TRBJ1-2; a possible D gene is TRBD1 (5 bases). Germline V lookup: CDR1 GTSNPN, CDR2 SVGIG (reference sequence). Trimming shortened V by 2 bases and J by 4 bases, and 11 bases separated the two germline ends. This CDR3 region has 13 residues. CDR3 region: CAWSSGTVYGYTF. In DNA form, the CDR3 reads TGTGCCTGGAGTAGCGGGACGGTCTATGGCTACACCTTC.

With respect to this clone: A single base is all that separates this from a far larger clone, so a read error is likely. Other DNA sequences in this sample translate to the same CDR3. This chain uses TRBV7-2 with TRBJ1-2; maybe TRBD1 (6 bases). Germline V gene lookup returns CDR1 SGHTA and CDR2 FQGNSA. The CDR3 spans 13 residues. V lost 5 bases and J 2 bases, leaving 9 bases between the germline ends. The CDR3 DNA reads as TGTGCCAGCAGCCCGGACAGAAACTATGGCTACACCTTC. It codes for CASSPDRNYGYTF.

V usage is TRBV5-4 and J usage is TRBJ2-1, with 10 bases fitting TRBD1. This CDR3 is 15 amino acids long. CDR1 SGHNT and CDR2 YYREEE come from the germline V gene (reference sequence). After removal of 4 bases from V and 1 base from J, the junction contained 2 bases not matched to a gene. CDR3 in amino acids: CASSRDRGSYNEQFF. The CDR3 coding sequence is TGTGCCAGCAGCCGGGACAGGGGTTCCTACAATGAGCAGTTCTTC.

The chain employs TRBV18 and TRBJ1-5; D is perhaps TRBD1 (5 bases). The CDR3 consists of 15 residues. Germline CDR1 reads KGHSH; CDR2 reads LQKENI. The germline V and J ends were trimmed by 1 base and 2 bases, with 9 bases remaining between them. The CDR3 sequence: CASSPQGNRNQPQHF. The DNA of the CDR3 is TGTGCCAGCTCACCACAGGGGAATCGCAATCAGCCCCAGCATTTT.

This clone showed up just a few times. V is TRBV2 and J is TRBJ2-5; TRBD2 aligns across 11 bases. The J segment lost 5 bases and the V segment lost 5 bases, leaving 7 bases of the junction unmatched. Per germline, CDR1 SNHLY and CDR2 FYNNEI. The CDR3 extends over 15 amino acids. CDR3: CASSRTSGRGETQYF. The CDR3 DNA is TGTGCCAGCAGTAGGACTAGCGGGCGAGGGGAGACCCAGTACTTC.

V usage is TRBV4-1 and J usage is TRBJ2-1, with D possibly being TRBD2 (6 bases). CDR3 length: 16 residues. V was cut by 1 base and J by 0 bases, with 10 bases left in between. Germline lookup yields CDR1 MGHRA and CDR2 YSYEKL. CDR3 loop: CASSQVGGFSYNEQFF. For the CDR3, the DNA is TGCGCCAGCAGCCAAGTCGGGGGTTTCTCCTACAATGAGCAGTTCTTC.

The V and J genes are TRBV7-9 and TRBJ1-5; D is possibly TRBD1 (5 bases). V lost 2 bases, J lost 4 bases, and 9 bases lay in between. CDR1 and CDR2 from the germline V gene are SEHNR and FQNEAQ (reference sequence). The CDR3 is made up of 14 amino acids. The CDR3 nucleotides read TGTGCCAGCAGCTTATCGGGGGGTAATCAGCCCCAGCATTTT. It is translated as CASSLSGGNQPQHF.

By share, this clone ranks as medium-sized. The chain couples TRBV25-1 to TRBJ2-2; no definite D call. There are 13 residues in the CDR3. Trimming pared 8 bases from V and 4 bases from J, leaving 11 bases between. Germline-derived CDR1 and CDR2 are MGHDK and SYGVNS. The CDR3 DNA is TGTGCCAGCTCCCGACTTGGCACCGGGGAGCTGTTTTTT. As protein: CASSRLGTGELFF.

The chain combines TRBV5-1 with TRBJ1-1, with D possibly TRBD1 on 6 matching bases. CDR1 and CDR2 (germline): SGHRS, YFSETQ. This CDR3 has 11 residues. The V and J ends lost 8 bases and 6 bases respectively, with 11 bases between them. The CDR3 sequence is CARRGHPEAFF. CDR3 DNA: TGCGCCAGGAGGGGACATCCTGAAGCTTTCTTT.

The rearrangement uses TRBV21-1 and TRBJ1-2; the D call TRBD1 from the table was never checked on the DNA. TRBV21-1 is a recognized pseudogene. The CDR3 covers 17 residues. DNA of the CDR3: TGTGCCAGCAGCACGGGGACAGCGGACGTGGTTTGCTATGGCTACACCTTC. Its protein is CASSTGTADVVCYGYTF.

The J gene is TRBJ2-7, the V gene TRBV27, with TRBD1 as a possible D gene (6 bases). Trimming shortened V by 5 bases and J by 0 bases, and 11 bases separated the two germline ends. Germline V gene lookup returns CDR1 MNHEY and CDR2 SMNVEV (reference sequence). This CDR3 has 14 residues. The CDR3 protein is CASSPDRTSYEQYF. DNA for the CDR3: TGTGCCAGCAGTCCAGACAGGACCTCCTACGAGCAGTACTTC.

This clone was observed a few times. The genes are TRBV2 and TRBJ2-5; TRBD1 agrees at 10 bases. With 6 bases clipped from V and 5 bases from J, the junction kept 9 bases outside the gene matches. The length of the CDR3 is 15 residues. Germline CDR1 is SNHLY and CDR2 is FYNNEI. For the CDR3, the DNA is TGTGCCAGCAGGGGGGACAGGGGCCGCGGGGAGACCCAGTACTTC. Residues: CASRGDRGRGETQYF.

The chain joins TRBV11-1 to TRBJ2-7; 9 bases fit TRBD1. Losses at the gene ends were 3 bases for V and 4 bases for J; bases not matched to a gene: 1. Germline values: CDR1 SGHAT, CDR2 FQDESV (reference sequence). There are 13 residues in the CDR3. CDR3 sequence: CASSFGTGYEQYF. CDR3 coding DNA: TGTGCCAGCAGCTTTGGGACAGGGTACGAGCAGTACTTC.

The V call is TRBV9, the J call TRBJ1-5, with 8 bases lining up with TRBD1. Losses at the gene ends were 3 bases for V and 6 bases for J; bases not matched to a gene: 8. The CDR3 totals 15 residues. Germline values: CDR1 SGDLS, CDR2 YYNGEE. CDR3 coding DNA: TGTGCCAGCAGCGCACAGACAGGGGCCGGTCAGCCCCAGCATTTT. This encodes CASSAQTGAGQPQHF.

The V gene is TRBV7-9, the J gene TRBJ1-4; D unresolved. This CDR3 region has 14 residues. V lost 6 bases to trimming and J lost 7 bases, with 15 bases between them. Germline values: CDR1 SEHNR, CDR2 FQNEAQ (reference sequence). The CDR3 bases are TGTGCCAGCAGTAACAGTGGCGTCGGTGAAAAACTGTTTTTT. The encoded protein is CASSNSGVGEKLFF.